This T cell receptor (beta chain) was captured in a study of cytotoxic CD8 clonotypes in ibrutinib-treated CLL (dated by TCRdb to the early 2020s). Some background on the complete study: The cohort was composed of 11 relapsed/refractory and about 16 treatment-naive patients; IGHV unmutated status was identified in 17 to 18 patients. Samples at response were collected after a median of about 11 months of treatment, with a range of about 6 to 40 months. Cryopreserved peripheral blood mononuclear cells were obtained prior to treatment, at the time of response, and at either disease progression or sustained remission. Of the approximately 87 participants in the trial, approximately 26 had longitudinal samples available. Responses were partial in some 24 patients and complete in 2; after median roughly 69 months follow-up, some 15 stayed in remission and approximately 12 progressed. On average, each sample yielded approximately 250,000 productive templates and 85,000 to 95,000 productive rearrangements. Every remission and progressive disease sample was obtained while ibrutinib was still being received by the patients.

The goal of deep resolution MiSeq sequencing was a depth between 1 in 1 million and 1 in 200,000 T cells, and coverage averaged 10x per clonotype. The immunoSEQ hsTCRB Kit was used to generate the TCR beta libraries. Per the original workflow: ImmunoSEQ Data Assistant and ImmunoSEQ Analyzer were used for data analysis, and V, D and J genes were assigned according to IMGT definitions. Clonality, with values ranging from 0 to 1, was calculated as one minus the normalized Shannon entropy of productive rearrangement frequencies. Only overrepresented clonotypes making up at least 0.05% of the repertoire of each patient were included in the public clonotype analysis. Some 13 repertoires from age-matched healthy donors, obtained from immuneACCESS, served as clonality controls. TCRdb obtained this table from immuneACCESS and retained in-frame rearrangements with V and J assigned. These tables miss some clones; where compared with another copy, unresolved V genes account for less than half of the shortfall, and the remainder is unexplained. For V, J and clone size, that table is used; D and trimming come from the DNA. This sample has 250,000 to 350,000 clones in its table, and more than 70% of those were observed once. 5.6% of the sample is taken by the ten largest.

V is cut back by 7 bases and J by 9 bases, with 15 bases in the junction unmatched. As encoded in the germline V gene, CDR1 is SGHVS while CDR2 is FQNEAQ. Reading from cysteine to phenylalanine, the CDR3 counts 16 amino acids. Only the CDR3 portion is preserved as DNA: 48 bases, with reading frame beginning at the first base. The sample's time point, from its label and the paper: progressive disease on ibrutinib. For TCR beta library preparation, approximately 2 micrograms of genomic DNA was extracted from cryopreserved PBMCs. Longitudinal blood samples from CLL patients on ibrutinib monotherapy were analyzed using high-throughput TCR beta sequencing. The patients took part in an open-label, single-center phase 2 trial of ibrutinib monotherapy. This clone has just one count. What antigen it recognizes has not been identified. Base qualities are not provided; no much larger clone lies one nucleotide away.

The study at large found these results: Sustained-remission and progressing patients did not have matched sampling times, and lymph node repertoires were not examined. Baseline clonality was found to be higher than that of age-matched healthy donors and was strongly correlated with circulating CD8+ T-cell counts. Public clonotypes were rare and either shrank or stayed stable during treatment, and the rise in clonality at ibrutinib response reflected expansion of private clonotypes. Clonality increased at ibrutinib response, stayed stable in sustained remission, and fell back toward baseline at progression.

The sequenced sample was PBMCs, obtained at disease progression, from a patient treated with ibrutinib. This chain joins TRBV7-8 to TRBJ1-6, and 7 junctional nucleotides match TRBD1. This TCR came from a human donor with chronic lymphocytic leukemia. The nucleotides read TGTGCCAGCACCCTACAGAGGGGGCTGGGAATTTCACCCCTCCACTTT. It encodes CASTLQRGLGISPLHF.